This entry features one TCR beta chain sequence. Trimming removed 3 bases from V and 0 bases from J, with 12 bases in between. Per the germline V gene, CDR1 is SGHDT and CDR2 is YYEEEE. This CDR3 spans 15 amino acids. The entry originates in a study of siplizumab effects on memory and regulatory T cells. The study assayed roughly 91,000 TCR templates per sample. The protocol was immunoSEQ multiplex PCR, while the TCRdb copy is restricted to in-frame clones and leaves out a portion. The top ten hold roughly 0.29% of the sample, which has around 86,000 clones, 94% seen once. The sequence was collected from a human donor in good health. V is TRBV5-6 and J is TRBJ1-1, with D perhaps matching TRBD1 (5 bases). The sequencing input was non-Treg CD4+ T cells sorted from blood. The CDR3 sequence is CASSSPGSLNTEAFF. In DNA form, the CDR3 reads TGTGCCAGCAGCTCGCCAGGGAGTTTGAACACTGAAGCTTTCTTT.